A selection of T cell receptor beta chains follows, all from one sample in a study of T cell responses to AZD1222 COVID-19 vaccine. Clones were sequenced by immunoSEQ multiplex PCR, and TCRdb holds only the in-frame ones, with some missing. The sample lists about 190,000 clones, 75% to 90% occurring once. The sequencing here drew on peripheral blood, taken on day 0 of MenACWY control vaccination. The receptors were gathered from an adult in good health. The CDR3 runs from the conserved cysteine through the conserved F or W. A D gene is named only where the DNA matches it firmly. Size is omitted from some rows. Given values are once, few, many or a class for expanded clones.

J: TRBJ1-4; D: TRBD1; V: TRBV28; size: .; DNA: TGTGCCAGCAGTCGGACAGGTCCTGCAACTAATGAAAAACTGTTTTTT; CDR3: CASSRTGPATNEKLFF
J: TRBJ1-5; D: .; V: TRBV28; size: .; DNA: TGTGCCAGCAGTTCGCCGCCGGGGGGAAATCAGCCCCAGCATTTT; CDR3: CASSSPPGGNQPQHF
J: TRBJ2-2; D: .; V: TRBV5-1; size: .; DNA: TGCGCCAGCCCGGCCGACTGGGCCACCGGGGAGCTGTTTTTT; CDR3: CASPADWATGELFF
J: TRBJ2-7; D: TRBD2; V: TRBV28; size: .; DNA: TGTGCCAGCAGTTTAGCGGGGGACCCCTCCTACGAGCAGTACTTC; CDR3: CASSLAGDPSYEQYF
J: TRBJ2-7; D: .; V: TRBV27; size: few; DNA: TGTGCCAGCAGTCCGAGCCGGGGTCCCTACGAGCAGTACTTC; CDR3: CASSPSRGPYEQYF
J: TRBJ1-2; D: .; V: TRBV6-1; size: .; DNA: TGTGCCAGCAGTGAAACGACGAACTATGGCTACACCTTC; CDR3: CASSETTNYGYTF
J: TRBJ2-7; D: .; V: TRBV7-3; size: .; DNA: TGTGCCAGCAGCTCCGGAGGGGGGGAGCAGTACTTC; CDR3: CASSSGGGEQYF
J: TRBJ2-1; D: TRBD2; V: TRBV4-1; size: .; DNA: TGCGCCAGCAGCCTCCCGGGAGGGTCCAATGAGCAGTTCTTC; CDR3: CASSLPGGSNEQFF
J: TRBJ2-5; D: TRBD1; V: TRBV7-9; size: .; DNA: TGTGCCAGCAGCCCACGACAGGGTGTGAGGGAGACCCAGTACTTC; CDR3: CASSPRQGVRETQYF
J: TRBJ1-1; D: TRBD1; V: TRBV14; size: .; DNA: TGTGCCAGCAGCCAAGATCGAAACAGGGGTTATGAAGCTTTCTTT; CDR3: CASSQDRNRGYEAFF
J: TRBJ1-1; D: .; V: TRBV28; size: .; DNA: TGTGCCAGCAGTTTATGGCGTAGCGCTGAAGCTTTCTTT; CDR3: CASSLWRSAEAFF
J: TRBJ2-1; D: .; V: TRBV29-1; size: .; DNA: TGCAGCGTCAATCCAGGGTCCTACAATGAGCAGTTCTTC; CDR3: CSVNPGSYNEQFF
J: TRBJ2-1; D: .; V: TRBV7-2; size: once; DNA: TGTGCCAGCAGCTTAGCGGAGTCGTACAATGAGCAGTTCTTC; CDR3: CASSLAESYNEQFF
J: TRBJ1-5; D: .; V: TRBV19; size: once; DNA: TGTGCCAGTCAGGTTTTTGCATCAGGTCAGCCCCAGCATTTT; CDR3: CASQVFASGQPQHF
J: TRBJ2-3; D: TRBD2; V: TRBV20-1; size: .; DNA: TGCAGTGCTAGTGGGACTAGATCTAGCACAGATACGCAGTATTTT; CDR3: CSASGTRSSTDTQYF
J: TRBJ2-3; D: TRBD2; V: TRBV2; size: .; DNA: TGTGCCAGCAGTGGGGTTCTAGCGGGGGGGCCCTACACAGATACGCAGTATTTT; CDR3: CASSGVLAGGPYTDTQYF
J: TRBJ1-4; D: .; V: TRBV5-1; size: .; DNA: TGCGCCAGCAGCTTGCAGGCAACTAATGAAAAACTGTTTTTT; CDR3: CASSLQATNEKLFF
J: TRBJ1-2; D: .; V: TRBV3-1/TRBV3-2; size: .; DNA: TGTGCCAGCAGCCCAGCTTCTCCTAACTATGGCTACACCTTC; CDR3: CASSPASPNYGYTF
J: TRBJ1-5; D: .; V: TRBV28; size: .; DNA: TGTGCCAGCAGGGCGGGGCATAACAATCAGCCCCAGCATTTT; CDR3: CASRAGHNNQPQHF
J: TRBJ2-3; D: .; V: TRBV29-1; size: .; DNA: TGCAGCGTTGTATCCAGCACAGATACGCAGTATTTT; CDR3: CSVVSSTDTQYF
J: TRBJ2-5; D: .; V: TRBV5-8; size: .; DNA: TGTGCCAGCAGCTTGTTTTCGGGGGGCCGGGAGACCCAGTACTTC; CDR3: CASSLFSGGRETQYF
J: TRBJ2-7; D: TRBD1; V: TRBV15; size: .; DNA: TGTGCCACCAGCTATAAGACAGGGGGCTACGAGCAGTACTTC; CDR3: CATSYKTGGYEQYF
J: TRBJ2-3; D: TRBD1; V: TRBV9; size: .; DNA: TGTGCCAGCAGCGTAGTAGGACAGGCCCCAGGCCGGGATACGCAGTATTTT; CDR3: CASSVVGQAPGRDTQYF
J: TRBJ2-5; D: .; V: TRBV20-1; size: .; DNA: TGCAGTGCTAGGGAGCAAGAGACCCAGTACTTC; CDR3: CSAREQETQYF
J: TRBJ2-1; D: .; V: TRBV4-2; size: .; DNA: TGTGCCAGCAGCCAAGATAGTAAGGGGGACTTCTACAATGAGCAGTTCTTC; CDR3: CASSQDSKGDFYNEQFF
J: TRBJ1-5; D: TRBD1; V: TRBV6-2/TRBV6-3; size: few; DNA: TGTGCCAGCAGCAGGACAGGGCAGAATCAGCCCCAGCATTTT; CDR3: CASSRTGQNQPQHF
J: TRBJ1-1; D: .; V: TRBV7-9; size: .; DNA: TGTGCCAGCAGCTTAATGAACACTGAAGCTTTCTTT; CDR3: CASSLMNTEAFF
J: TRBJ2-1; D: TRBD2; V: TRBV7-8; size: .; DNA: TGTGCCAGCAGCCCAGTTACCCTTACTAGCGGCTACAATGAGCAGTTCTTC; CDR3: CASSPVTLTSGYNEQFF
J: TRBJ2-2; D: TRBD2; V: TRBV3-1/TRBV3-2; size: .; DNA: TGTGCCAGCAGCCAAGCGGGGGGCACCGGGGAGCTGTTTTTT; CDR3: CASSQAGGTGELFF
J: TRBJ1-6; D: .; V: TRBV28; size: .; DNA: TGTGCCAGCAGCCCGCCCCGGGACGTCTATTCACCCCTCCACTTT; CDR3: CASSPPRDVYSPLHF
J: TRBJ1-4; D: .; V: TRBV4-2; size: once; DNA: TGTGCCAGCAGCCAAGAAAGGTTGCAGGGGAGTGAAAAACTGTTTTTT; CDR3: CASSQERLQGSEKLFF
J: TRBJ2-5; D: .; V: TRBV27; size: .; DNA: TGTGCCAGCAGTTTATCGAGGTACCAAGAGACCCAGTACTTC; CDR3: CASSLSRYQETQYF
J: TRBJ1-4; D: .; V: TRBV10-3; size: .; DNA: TGTGCCATCATGGGTGGAAATGAAAAACTGTTTTTT; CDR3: CAIMGGNEKLFF
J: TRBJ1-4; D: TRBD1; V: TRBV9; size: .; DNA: TGTGCCAGCAGCGTAGGGGCCGGACAGGATAATGAAAAACTGTTTTTT; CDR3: CASSVGAGQDNEKLFF
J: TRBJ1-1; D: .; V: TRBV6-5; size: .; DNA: TGTGCCAGCGGGAACGGGAGACAAAACACTGAAGCTTTCTTT; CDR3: CASGNGRQNTEAFF
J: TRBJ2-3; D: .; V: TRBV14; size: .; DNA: TGTGCCAGCAGCCGAACAGTCTCTAGCACAGATACGCAGTATTTT; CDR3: CASSRTVSSTDTQYF